The entry below describes one TCR beta chain. What it recognizes is unknown. Germline CDR1 reads SGDLS; CDR2 reads YYNGEE. The length of the CDR3 is 16 residues. Trimming removed 2 bases at V and 0 bases at J, with 14 bases between. This entry belongs to a study of STAT5B mutations in CD4+ large granular lymphocyte leukemia. Study-level background: The CDR3 'QG' motif was associated with a particular HLA allele among healthy donors.

Sequencing was at survey level. The method was immunoSEQ multiplex PCR; TCRdb's version includes in-frame clones alone and lacks a portion of them. Of some 30,000 clones in the sample, around 71% were seen once. Notes on the study in general: Main leukemic clonotypes were patient-specific, but 25% appeared at low frequency elsewhere.

The V gene is TRBV9, the J gene TRBJ1-1; D is unresolved. The sample comprised CD4+ T cells from blood buffy coats. The receptor was isolated from a human donor in good health. The CDR3 sequence is CASSVSPGSMNTEAFF. As DNA, the CDR3 is TGTGCCAGCAGCGTTTCTCCCGGGAGCATGAACACTGAAGCTTTCTTT.